The 31 T cell receptor beta chains presented below share a single source sample, sequenced in a study of human T cells and chemical hapten exposure. Each CDR3 protein is one row after TCRdb ran MiXCR on the RACE reads. The sample has about 120,000 distinct CDR3 sequences, around 10% seen once. Time point denoted: patch test 1, 2 weeks after DPC sensitization. Treatment here: therapeutic diphenylcyclopropenone sensitization with weekly scalp DPC. The starting material was whole blood, obtained in connection with sensitization to the hapten diphenylcyclopropenone (DPC). The source is a woman aged 50 to 60 with alopecia areata. Some clones in this sample may be carry-over from other donors' samples.

Of note for this clonotype: A much larger clone lies one base from this, so it may be a read error. The V and J genes are TRBV29-1 and TRBJ2-4; D may correspond to TRBD1 or TRBD2 (5 bases each). CDR3 length equals 11 residues. Germline V gene sequence: CDR1 SQVTM, CDR2 ANQGSEA. The CDR3 DNA sequence: TGCAGCGCGGGGACCCGTGGAATTCAGAACTTC. Translating gives CSAGTRGIQNF.

Only a few counts were recorded for this clonotype. This chain uses TRBV3-1 with TRBJ2-4; D possibly uses TRBD1 or TRBD2 (5 bases each). V lost 0 bases and J 7 bases, leaving 19 bases between the germline ends. The CDR3 is 17 amino acids. The germline CDR1 and CDR2 sequences are LGHDT and YNNKEL (reference sequence). CDR3 protein: CASSQDGDLTRKNIQYF. The CDR3 coding sequence is TGTGCCAGCAGCCAAGATGGGGACCTTACTAGGAAGAACATTCAGTACTTC. Filled out from reference TRBV3-1 and TRBJ2-4, the complete variable domain reads DTAVSQTPKYLVTQMGNDKSIKCEQNLGHDTMYWYKQDSKKFLKIMFSYNNKELIINETVPNRFSPKSPDKAHLNLHINSLELGDSAVYFCASSQDGDLTRKNIQYFGAGTRLSVL.

In this sample, this clonotype turned up many times. V gene TRBV5-5 combines with J gene TRBJ2-5, with D unclear. The CDR3 spans 14 residues. The V gene lost 1 base and the J gene lost 2 bases, with 9 bases spanning the gap. Germline CDR1 and CDR2: SGHKS and YYEKEE (reference sequence). CDR3 in amino acids: CASSLLQRQETQYF. Here the CDR3 DNA reads TGTGCCAGCAGCTTGTTACAGAGACAAGAGACCCAGTACTTC.

This clonotype was detected many times. This sequence joins TRBV6-6 and TRBJ1-6, with D possibly matching TRBD1 (6 bases). Trimming stripped 4 bases from V and 5 bases from J, with 12 bases between. The CDR3 runs to 15 residues. Looked up from germline, CDR1 is MNHNY and CDR2 is SVGAGI (reference sequence). CDR3 in amino acids: CASSSGQSDNSPLHF. For the CDR3, the DNA is TGTGCCAGCAGTTCAGGACAGTCGGATAATTCACCCCTCCACTTT.

This clonotype was detected only a few times. The V gene is TRBV3-1, the J gene TRBJ2-5; TRBD2 matches at 10 bases. Per the germline V gene, CDR1 is LGHDT and CDR2 is YNNKEL (reference sequence). This CDR3 comprises 16 residues. Germline trimming cut 3 bases from V and 4 bases from J; bases unmatched to any gene: 8. CDR3 residues: CASSQEREGLGETQYF. The DNA for the CDR3 is TGTGCCAGCAGCCAGGAGCGGGAGGGCCTAGGAGAGACCCAGTACTTC.

The chain has TRBV6-2 or TRBV6-3 and TRBJ2-5, with D possibly being TRBD2 (5 bases). Trimming shortened V by 7 bases and J by 2 bases, and 17 bases separated the two germline ends. This CDR3 is built from 15 residues. Germline assignment: CDR1 MNHEY and CDR2 SVGEGT. CDR3 loop: CASTGIGAAQETQYF. The CDR3 DNA reads TGTGCCAGCACGGGGATTGGAGCGGCTCAAGAGACCCAGTACTTC.

This clonotype was counted many times. The chain has TRBV7-9 and TRBJ1-1; D is possibly TRBD1 (5 bases). V was shortened by 2 bases and J by 0 bases, with 16 bases between the two germline ends. This CDR3 has 17 amino acids. Germline CDR1 and CDR2: SEHNR and FQNEAQ (reference sequence). CDR3 region: CASSLWGSRPMNTEAFF. CDR3 nucleotide sequence: TGTGCCAGCAGCTTATGGGGGTCTCGGCCTATGAACACTGAAGCTTTCTTT.

The chain carries TRBV7-8 and TRBJ1-2, with TRBD1 matching over 8 bases. CDR1 and CDR2 (germline): SGHVS, FQNEAQ. This CDR3 spans 15 amino acids. V lost 1 base and J lost 8; bases outside the gene matches: 9. CDR3 in DNA: TGTGCCAGCAGCTTAGACGGACAGGGAATATTAGGCTACACCTTC. It is translated as CASSLDGQGILGYTF.

This clonotype has just a few counts. At one end, the junction sequence differs from germline, possibly due to a read error. This chain uses TRBV28 with TRBJ2-7; 10 nucleotides agree with TRBD2. This CDR3 is built from 14 residues. CDR1 MDHEN and CDR2 SYDVKM come from the germline V gene. CDR3 coding DNA: TGTGCCAGCAGTTTCGCAGGGACTAGCGTCCGAGCTCACTTC. Amino acid sequence: CASSFAGTSVRAHF.

This clonotype was seen a few times. The genes are TRBV27 and TRBJ1-1, with a tentative D call TRBD1 (5 bases). The germline V gene encodes CDR1 MNHEY and CDR2 SMNVEV (reference sequence). V shed 5 bases and J shed 5 bases, with 12 bases lying between them. CDR3 length: 13 residues. CDR3: CASSAYRGTEAFF. CDR3 DNA: TGTGCCAGCAGTGCCTATAGGGGAACTGAAGCTTTCTTT.

This clonotype was counted only a few times. The CDR3 region is CASSPVLLAGVSDTQYF. The CDR3 DNA sequence: TGTGCCAGCAGCCCCGTTTTACTAGCGGGGGTTTCGGATACGCAGTATTTT. This chain connects TRBV6-6 to TRBJ2-3; TRBD2 matches 11 bases. The CDR3 consists of 17 residues. CDR1 and CDR2 (germline): MNHNY, SVGAGI (reference sequence). Losses at the gene ends were 6 bases for V and 6 bases for J; bases not matched to a gene: 14.

The chain uses TRBV6-2 or TRBV6-3 and TRBJ2-4; 8 positions match TRBD1. Trimming cost V 5 bases and J 15 bases; bases outside gene matches: 15. Per germline, CDR1 MNHEY and CDR2 SVGEGT. The CDR3 runs to 14 residues. The CDR3 DNA reads as TGTGCCAGCAGTCCTCCGGACAGGGCTTCTCTCGGGTACTTC. Its protein product is CASSPPDRASLGYF.

Many counts were recorded for this clonotype. CDR3 coding DNA: TGTGCCAGCAGTTTAGCAGGGCCTGTCAGTAAAGCTTTCTTT. Its translation is CASSLAGPVSKAFF. The rearrangement uses TRBV28 and TRBJ1-1; the D gene is possibly TRBD1 (5 bases). The V end lost 2 bases, the J end lost 9 bases, and 16 bases lay between the germline ends. Germline values: CDR1 MDHEN, CDR2 SYDVKM. This CDR3 region has 14 residues.

There are many counts of this clonotype. The V call is TRBV29-1, the J call TRBJ1-1; no clear D gene. The CDR3 loop spans 13 amino acids. The V and J ends lost 4 bases and 2 bases respectively, with 11 bases between them. Germline CDR1 reads SQVTM; CDR2 reads ANQGSEA. In nucleotides, the CDR3 is TGCAGCGTTGGAGAAGGAATTAACACTGAAGCTTTCTTT. It yields the protein CSVGEGINTEAFF.

This clonotype appeared a few times. This chain connects TRBV3-1 to TRBJ2-5; 16 bases are shared with TRBD2. Germline V gives CDR1 LGHDT, CDR2 YNNKEL (reference sequence). V shed 4 bases and J 3 bases; nucleotides not matched to a gene: 20. The CDR3 runs 22 residues. The CDR3: CASSPASTGLAGGPGFEETQYF. As DNA, the CDR3 is TGTGCCAGCAGCCCGGCGTCTACGGGACTAGCGGGAGGGCCTGGCTTCGAAGAGACCCAGTACTTC.

The rearrangement uses TRBV29-1 and TRBJ2-7, with no clear D. Germline V gene sequence: CDR1 SQVTM, CDR2 ANQGSEA. With 4 bases removed from V and 0 bases from J, the gap between germline ends came to 10 bases. The CDR3 length is 13 residues. Here the CDR3 reads CSVVWQFSYEQYF. DNA of the CDR3: TGCAGCGTTGTTTGGCAGTTCTCCTACGAGCAGTACTTC.

This clonotype was seen a handful of times. The chain has TRBV5-1 and TRBJ2-1; 12 bases are shared with TRBD2. The CDR3 contains 15 residues. J was trimmed by 1 base and V by 5 bases; bases with no gene match: 1. Looked up from germline, CDR1 is SGHRS and CDR2 is YFSETQ. CDR3 amino acids: CASRGLAGSYNEQFF. CDR3 DNA sequence: TGCGCCAGCAGAGGACTAGCGGGGTCCTACAATGAGCAGTTCTTC.

This clonotype was observed a handful of times. V usage is TRBV28 and J usage is TRBJ1-4; D may be TRBD1 (5 bases). This CDR3 is built from 14 residues. Deletions cut 1 base from V and 12 bases from J, with 15 bases between. Germline V gene sequence: CDR1 MDHEN, CDR2 SYDVKM. This chain's CDR3 is CASSLFNGAPELFF. Written as DNA, the CDR3 is TGTGCCAGCAGTTTATTTAACGGGGCACCGGAACTGTTTTTT.

The V call is TRBV29-1, the J call TRBJ1-2; 10 bases match TRBD1. The CDR3 is 13 residues long. Trimming cost V 7 bases and J 3 bases; bases outside gene matches: 5. Germline V CDR1 and CDR2: SQVTM, ANQGSEA. The CDR3 DNA sequence: TGCAGCGACACGACAGGGGGCGACTATGGCTACACCTTC. Encoded protein: CSDTTGGDYGYTF.

This rearrangement joins TRBV4-3 to TRBJ2-7; 8 nucleotides match TRBD1. This CDR3 spans 13 amino acids. With 4 bases clipped from V and 6 bases from J, the junction kept 5 bases outside the gene matches. Germline assignment: CDR1 LGHNA and CDR2 YSLEER. Written as DNA, the CDR3 is TGCGCCAGCAGCCTAAGGACAGGGCGCGAGCAGTACTTC. Its translation: CASSLRTGREQYF.

At least ten counts were recorded for this clonotype. The chain links TRBV12-3 or TRBV12-4 to TRBJ1-3; 7 nucleotides line up with TRBD1. J was trimmed by 0 bases and V by 3 bases; bases with no gene match: 8. The CDR3 runs to 17 residues. In DNA, the CDR3 is TGTGCCAGCAGTTTCCCGACAGGGCCGGGCTCTGGAAACACCATATATTTT. Its protein is CASSFPTGPGSGNTIYF.

V gene TRBV28 combines with J gene TRBJ2-1; 11 bases line up with TRBD2. The CDR3 is 16 amino acids. Germline values: CDR1 MDHEN, CDR2 SYDVKM. Germline trimming cut 1 base from V and 7 bases from J; bases unmatched to any gene: 6. The CDR3 sequence: CASSLYSGRAGNEQFF. For the CDR3, the DNA is TGTGCCAGCAGTTTATATAGCGGGAGGGCCGGAAATGAGCAGTTCTTC.

This clonotype was counted many times. The genes are TRBV7-9 and TRBJ2-1; 7 bases line up with TRBD2. The CDR3 sequence is 18 residues long. Germline CDR1 is SEHNR and CDR2 is FQNEAQ (reference sequence). The junction had 8 bases not matched to a gene; V was cut back by 0 bases and J by 0 bases. The CDR3 region is CASSLAESSGSSYNEQFF. DNA of the CDR3: TGTGCCAGCAGCTTAGCTGAGTCTAGCGGAAGCTCCTACAATGAGCAGTTCTTC. Filled out from reference TRBV7-9 and TRBJ2-1, the complete variable domain reads DTGVSQNPRHKITKRGQNVTFRCDPISEHNRLYWYRQTLGQGPEFLTYFQNEAQLEKSRLLSDRFSAERPKGSFSTLEIQRTEQGDSAMYLCASSLAESSGSSYNEQFFGPGTRLTVL.

J is TRBJ2-2 and V is TRBV7-3; 9 bases match TRBD1. The CDR3 has 17 amino acids. V lost 5 bases to trimming and J lost 6 bases; unmatched junction nucleotides: 13. CDR1 SGHTA and CDR2 FQGTGA come from the germline V gene. Here the CDR3 DNA reads TGTGCCAGCAGCCCGGGGACAGGGAAAGGCTTCCCCGGGGAGCTGTTTTTT. It translates to CASSPGTGKGFPGELFF.

This rearrangement joins TRBV7-2 to TRBJ1-2; no firm D call. Germline-derived CDR1 and CDR2 are SGHTA and FQGNSA. The CDR3 is 14 amino acids. The V and J ends lost 4 bases and 5 bases respectively, with 14 bases between them. The CDR3 loop reads CASSSYRPQYGYTF. CDR3 in DNA: TGTGCCAGCAGCTCCTATCGTCCTCAGTATGGCTACACCTTC.

The chain has TRBV6-5 and TRBJ2-6; D possibly matches TRBD1 or TRBD2 (5 bases each). The CDR3 runs to 19 residues. With 7 bases removed from V and 0 bases from J, the gap between germline ends came to 22 bases. Germline values: CDR1 MNHEY, CDR2 SVGAGI. CDR3 sequence (DNA): TGTGCCAGCATCTCGAGGGCCTCAGGGCTCCCCTCTGGGGCCAACGTCCTGACTTTC. Its translation: CASISRASGLPSGANVLTF.

This clonotype was found many times. The chain is built from TRBV3-1 and TRBJ2-3, with D maybe TRBD2 (6 bases). The CDR3 totals 16 residues. Trimming shortened V by 1 base and J by 5 bases, and 16 bases separated the two germline ends. Germline V gene lookup returns CDR1 LGHDT and CDR2 YNNKEL (reference sequence). The CDR3 is CASSQGQGLRIDTQYF. CDR3 in DNA: TGTGCCAGCAGCCAAGGCCAGGGACTCCGGATAGATACGCAGTATTTT.

This clonotype was seen ten or more times. The chain links TRBV7-8 to TRBJ2-1; no clear D. V shed 1 base and J shed 0 bases, with 10 bases lying between them. This CDR3 has 16 amino acids. Looked up from germline, CDR1 is SGHVS and CDR2 is FQNEAQ. Written as DNA, the CDR3 is TGTGCCAGCAGCTTAGGTGCCCCCAGCTCCTACAATGAGCAGTTCTTC. Its protein product is CASSLGAPSSYNEQFF.

Many counts were recorded for this clonotype. The chain is built from TRBV6-2 or TRBV6-3 and TRBJ2-3; D uncertain. From germline, CDR1 is MNHEY and CDR2 SVGEGT. This CDR3 has 11 amino acids. V was pared by 5 bases and J by 9 bases, with 9 bases between. The CDR3: CASSASSTQYF. The CDR3 nucleotides read TGTGCCAGCAGTGCCAGTTCGACGCAGTATTTT.

There are many counts of this clonotype. The J gene is TRBJ1-1, the V gene TRBV15; D unclear. Germline lookup yields CDR1 LNHNV and CDR2 YYDKDF (reference sequence). This CDR3 is 14 amino acids long. Trimming shortened V by 1 base and J by 8 bases, and 14 bases separated the two germline ends. This CDR3 reads CATSRVGPGGEAFF. The CDR3 region has the DNA TGTGCCACCAGCAGAGTCGGGCCCGGCGGAGAAGCTTTCTTT.

This chain uses TRBV27 with TRBJ1-1; the D gene is possibly TRBD1 (5 bases). Germline CDR1 reads MNHEY; CDR2 reads SMNVEV (reference sequence). The CDR3 consists of 14 residues. With 3 bases removed from V and 4 bases from J, the gap between germline ends came to 12 bases. DNA of the CDR3: TGTGCCAGCAGTTTGGCTCGCGGGGGCACTGAAGCTTTCTTT. This codes for CASSLARGGTEAFF.